One and the same sample provided the 6 T cell receptor beta chains below, sequenced in a study of CD8+ T cells in alopecia areata. Treatment here: oral pan-JAK inhibitor, 5-10 mg twice daily. In each case, RNA was isolated and then reverse transcribed into cDNA as the sequencing template. This table comes from immunoSEQ multiplex PCR, and its TCRdb copy is limited to in-frame clones, with some not included. This table has 130,000 or so clones, roughly 86% appearing once. Source: CD8+ T cells sorted from blood, taken at week 4, from a patient treated with tofacitinib. The receptors originated from a human donor with alopecia areata.

A word on this clone: The same CDR3 can be traced to other DNA sequences in this sample. This chain joins TRBV4-1 and TRBJ2-2; D uncertain. The germline V gene encodes CDR1 MGHRA and CDR2 YSYEKL. CDR3 length: 16 amino acids. The V end lost 0 bases, the J end lost 1 base, and 9 bases lay between the germline ends. The CDR3 DNA is TGCGCCAGCAGCCAAGACGAAGGGTGGAACACCGGGGAGCTGTTTTTT. Residues: CASSQDEGWNTGELFF.

The rearrangement links TRBV29-1 to TRBJ2-1; D might be TRBD1 (5 bases). The V gene's germline CDR1 is SQVTM and CDR2 ANQGSEA. Trimming stripped 6 bases from V and 7 bases from J, with 25 bases between. The CDR3 contains 16 residues. CDR3 sequence: CSVDDLDTRSYNEQFF. As DNA, the CDR3 is TGCAGCGTCGACGACCTGGACACTCGGTCGTATAATGAGCAGTTCTTC.

The chain links TRBV7-6 to TRBJ1-1; possibly TRBD1 for D (6 bases). The CDR3 contains 14 residues. V was clipped by 2 bases and J by 0 bases, with 7 bases between them. The germline V gene encodes CDR1 SGHVS and CDR2 FNYEAQ. CDR3 sequence (DNA): TGTGCCAGCAGCTTAAACAGGGTGAACACTGAAGCTTTCTTT. Translated: CASSLNRVNTEAFF.

The J gene is TRBJ2-5, the V gene TRBV27, with D hard to call. CDR1 is MNHEY and CDR2 is SMNVEV in the germline V gene (reference sequence). V lost 3 bases and J 0 bases, leaving 8 bases between the germline ends. This CDR3 has 14 residues. The CDR3 DNA reads as TGTGCCAGCAGTTTGAACCCGTACCAAGAGACCCAGTACTTC. Protein sequence: CASSLNPYQETQYF.

V is TRBV7-9 and J is TRBJ2-3, with unresolved D. There are 13 residues in the CDR3. The V end lost 4 bases, the J end lost 5 bases, and 10 bases lay between the germline ends. Germline V CDR1 and CDR2: SEHNR, FQNEAQ (reference sequence). The CDR3 loop reads CASSWAEQDTQYF. The CDR3 nucleotides are TGTGCCAGCAGCTGGGCGGAGCAAGATACGCAGTATTTT.

This rearrangement joins TRBV29-1 to TRBJ2-1; TRBD2 might be the D (6 bases). Germline V CDR1 and CDR2: SQVTM, ANQGSEA. Trimming shortened V by 8 bases and J by 0 bases, and 17 bases separated the two germline ends. The CDR3 consists of 15 residues. The CDR3 loop is CSLAGGPHSYNEQFF. The CDR3, as DNA: TGCAGCCTTGCAGGAGGGCCCCACTCCTACAATGAGCAGTTCTTC.